The clone carrying this TCR beta chain was observed a handful of times. What it recognizes is unknown. This sample stems from a study of cytomegalovirus exposure and HLA in healthy donors. Study-level findings and limits: A few chains linked to CMV were shown in vitro to be specific for CMV antigens. Across HLA loci, a later analysis found differing TCR association rates, with DRB1 most and HLA-C fewest.

The germline CDR1 and CDR2 sequences are KGHSH and LQKENI. This CDR3 has 16 amino acids. V lost 0 bases and J lost 3; bases outside the gene matches: 5. In the PCR, 60 Vbeta and 13 Jbeta primers were used. Assay: immunoSEQ multiplex PCR; the TCRdb copy retains only in-frame clones and omits some. The sample includes more than 80,000 clones, 70% to 85% of them seen just once. V is TRBV18 and J is TRBJ1-1; TRBD1 agrees at 9 bases. The sample consisted of PBMCs. This clonotype was sampled from a man in his sixties in good health and CMV-seronegative. DNA for the CDR3: TGTGCCAGCTCACCACCTGGGACAGGGAGGGACACTGAAGCTTTCTTT. This sequence encodes CASSPPGTGRDTEAFF.